Listed here is a single TCR beta chain. Its cognate antigen is unknown. Each TRB amplification used about 250-550 ng of genomic DNA from blood. V was clipped by 6 bases and J by 5 bases, with 17 bases between them. Germline CDR1 reads SEHNR; CDR2 reads FQNEAQ (reference sequence). The CDR3 covers 14 residues. This entry belongs to a study of T and B cells in COVID-19 patients. At the level of the study: In the active-infection cohort, about 90% of the roughly 20 patients had comorbidities linked to unfavorable COVID-19 outcome. Broader study findings: Highly clonal in active COVID-19, TRB repertoires exceeded healthy-donor diversity and richness at recovery. Blood from mildly ill patients while symptomatic, and early samples from severe cases, were scarce.

BIOMED2 TRB-A/B primer pools were used in multiplex TRB PCR. Using its own MiXCR run on the multiplex PCR reads, TCRdb lists one record per CDR3 protein. The repertoire includes over 5,500 distinct CDR3 sequences, 27% of them detected once, and over 35% sits in the top ten. The chain recombines TRBV7-9 with TRBJ2-7; no definite D call. Sequenced input: blood. This receptor was obtained from a human donor with active COVID-19. The donor label of this sample is uncertain. The CDR3 region is CASRELLGSNEQYF. The CDR3 DNA sequence: TGTGCCAGCAGGGAACTCCTGGGGTCCAACGAGCAGTACTTC.